What follows is one T cell receptor (beta chain) and its context. Its antigen remains unidentified. TRB was amplified by touch-down multiplex PCR, primer pools A and B combined. TCRdb re-called the multiplex PCR reads and shows each CDR3 protein once, DNA omitted. This repertoire includes some 12,000 distinct CDR3 sequences. The sample is drawn from a study of T cell clusters in autoimmune cytopenias. General study points: Exclusive TRB clusters were about 2.9-fold more numerous in healthy donors than in active autoimmune hepatitis.

Germline values: CDR1 MNHEY, CDR2 SVGEGT. This CDR3 has 15 amino acids. Tens of thousands of genome equivalents of blood DNA were amplified for TRB. J is TRBJ2-1 and V is TRBV6-2 or TRBV6-3; lacking DNA, the TRBD2 call made by TCRdb goes unchecked. Sequencing was carried out using peripheral blood. The source is a human donor with an autoimmune cytopenia or autoimmune hepatitis (not recorded which). CDR3 residues: CASSYSSSGSEEQFF.